One and the same sample provided the 25 T cell receptor beta chains below, sequenced in a study of cytomegalovirus exposure and HLA in healthy donors. Vbeta (60) and Jbeta (13) primers were used in the PCR. Assay used: immunoSEQ multiplex PCR; TCRdb lists only in-frame clones, some missing. Here the sample table reports about 140,000 clones. Sample: PBMCs. The receptors originated from a man between 35 and 55 years old in good health and CMV-seronegative.

V and J are TRBV28 and TRBJ1-5, with 9 bases aligning to TRBD1. Germline V CDR1 and CDR2: MDHEN, SYDVKM. The CDR3 runs 15 residues. V trimming: 7 bases; J trimming: 4 bases; junction bases outside the gene matches: 8. The CDR3 DNA is TGTGCCAGCACCGCCCGGGACAGGGATAATCAGCCCCAGCATTTT. As protein: CASTARDRDNQPQHF.

In DNA, the CDR3 is TGTGCCAGCAGCCCTTACTCAGGGCTGAACCAGCCCCAGCATTTT. This encodes CASSPYSGLNQPQHF. The gene calls are TRBV6-5 and TRBJ1-5, with a tentative D call TRBD1 (5 bases). The CDR3 is 15 amino acids. Germline V gives CDR1 MNHEY, CDR2 SVGAGI. Trimming cost V 6 bases and J 7 bases, with 19 bases left between them.

The gene calls are TRBV2 and TRBJ2-2, with 13 bases that match TRBD2. Germline lookup yields CDR1 SNHLY and CDR2 FYNNEI. V lost 3 bases to trimming and J lost 5 bases; unmatched junction nucleotides: 3. There are 16 residues in the CDR3. The CDR3 coding sequence is TGTGCCAGCAGTGATGGACTAGCGGGGGTAACCGGGGAGCTGTTTTTT. Its translation is CASSDGLAGVTGELFF.

The genes are TRBV2 and TRBJ1-4, with TRBD1 as a possible D gene (5 bases). The ends were cut back, 5 bases at V and 7 bases at J, with 17 bases in the middle. From germline, CDR1 is SNHLY and CDR2 FYNNEI. CDR3 length: 15 amino acids. In DNA form, the CDR3 reads TGTGCCAGCAGTCCAATTCGCAGTACAGGTGAAAAACTGTTTTTT. This sequence encodes CASSPIRSTGEKLFF.

The chain joins TRBV9 to TRBJ2-5; TRBD2 matches 7 bases. Germline CDR1 is SGDLS and CDR2 is YYNGEE. The CDR3 extends over 15 amino acids. With 3 bases clipped from V and 5 bases from J, the junction kept 10 bases outside the gene matches. For the CDR3, the DNA is TGTGCCAGCAGCGCCGGGACTATCCCAGGGGAGACCCAGTACTTC. It specifies CASSAGTIPGETQYF.

This rearrangement joins TRBV15 to TRBJ2-5; the D gene is possibly TRBD1 (6 bases). The CDR3 contains 18 residues. Germline assignment: CDR1 LNHNV and CDR2 YYDKDF (reference sequence). Deletions cut 4 bases from V and 0 bases from J, with 21 bases between. As DNA, the CDR3 is TGTGCCACCAGCAATGTCCTACAGGGAACATATAACCAAGAGACCCAGTACTTC. Its protein product is CATSNVLQGTYNQETQYF.

V is TRBV19 and J is TRBJ2-1, with 9 bases aligning to TRBD1. Germline CDR1 and CDR2: LNHDA and SQIVND (reference sequence). The CDR3 has 15 residues. V gave up 6 bases and J gave up 2 bases; unmatched junction bases: 5. CDR3 coding DNA: TGTGCCAGTAGGGACAGGGGTTTCCCCTACAATGAGCAGTTCTTC. Its protein product is CASRDRGFPYNEQFF. The complete variable domain, with remaining parts taken from reference TRBV19 and TRBJ2-1, reads DGGITQSPKYLFRKEGQNVTLSCEQNLNHDAMYWYRQDPGQGLRLIYYSQIVNDFQKGDIAEGYSVSREKKESFPLTVTSAQKNPTAFYLCASRDRGFPYNEQFFGPGTRLTVL.

CDR3 sequence: CATSRGGLGNEKLFF. The CDR3 coding sequence is TGTGCCACCAGCAGAGGAGGGTTAGGTAATGAAAAACTGTTTTTT. The chain recombines TRBV15 with TRBJ1-4; D gene uncertain. The CDR3 totals 15 residues. Germline V gives CDR1 LNHNV, CDR2 YYDKDF (reference sequence). V dropped 1 base and J dropped 4 bases, with 10 bases sitting between them.

The chain couples TRBV6-4 to TRBJ1-2; D remains unclear. The germline V gene encodes CDR1 MRHNA and CDR2 SNTAGT. The CDR3 is 15 residues long. V was cut by 3 bases and J by 4 bases, with 15 bases left in between. The CDR3 DNA reads as TGTGCCAGCAGTGAGTTTCGGGGTACCGGCTATGGCTACACCTTC. Its protein is CASSEFRGTGYGYTF.

The V call is TRBV27, the J call TRBJ1-5, with D possibly TRBD1 on 5 matching bases. The CDR3 is 14 amino acids. V was shortened by 2 bases and J by 5 bases, with 10 bases between the two germline ends. Germline V gene sequence: CDR1 MNHEY, CDR2 SMNVEV (reference sequence). CDR3 region: CASSLGGGYQPQHF. Here the CDR3 DNA reads TGTGCCAGCAGTTTAGGGGGGGGGTATCAGCCCCAGCATTTT.

In DNA, the CDR3 is TGCGCCAGCAGCCAAGTAATTGGAGGGCCCCGCACCGGGGAGCTGTTTTTT. Amino acids: CASSQVIGGPRTGELFF. The chain recombines TRBV4-1 with TRBJ2-2; a weak D match, TRBD2 (6 bases). Germline V gene lookup returns CDR1 MGHRA and CDR2 YSYEKL. With 1 base removed from V and 4 bases from J, the gap between germline ends came to 16 bases. The CDR3 has 17 amino acids.

The gene calls are TRBV25-1 and TRBJ1-1; D is perhaps TRBD1 (5 bases). This CDR3 is 14 amino acids long. The germline V and J ends were trimmed by 5 bases and 6 bases, with 16 bases remaining between them. The germline V gene has CDR1 MGHDK and CDR2 SYGVNS. The CDR3 reads CASSTARGGPEAFF. The CDR3 bases are TGTGCCAGCAGTACAGCCCGGGGGGGTCCTGAAGCTTTCTTT.

The gene calls are TRBV18 and TRBJ2-5; D is uncertain. Trimming removed 4 bases at V and 4 bases at J, with 10 bases between. The germline CDR1 and CDR2 sequences are KGHSH and LQKENI. The CDR3 consists of 13 residues. CDR3: CASSLTHGETQYF. For the CDR3, the DNA is TGTGCCAGCTCACTAACACATGGAGAGACCCAGTACTTC. The full variable domain, its missing parts supplied by reference TRBV18 and TRBJ2-5, is NAGVMQNPRHLVRRRGQEARLRCSPMKGHSHVYWYRQLPEEGLKFMVYLQKENIIDESGMPKERFSAEFPKEGPSILRIQQVVRGDSAAYFCASSLTHGETQYFGPGTRLLVL.

The V gene is TRBV10-3, the J gene TRBJ1-1; D unresolved. Trimming removed 6 bases from V and 3 bases from J, with 17 bases in between. The CDR3 contains 15 residues. Germline V gene sequence: CDR1 ENHRY, CDR2 SYGVKD. CDR3 DNA sequence: TGTGCCATCAGGAGAGACATAATGGATTACACTGAAGCTTTCTTT. Translation gives CAIRRDIMDYTEAFF.

V usage is TRBV5-4 and J usage is TRBJ2-4; 10 nucleotides line up with TRBD2. V was pared by 3 bases and J by 0 bases, with 6 bases of the junction left unmatched. The CDR3 extends over 17 amino acids. Germline assignment: CDR1 SGHNT and CDR2 YYREEE (reference sequence). CDR3 in DNA: TGTGCCAGCAGCTCCCTTAGCGGGGGGCTAGCCAAAAACATTCAGTACTTC. It yields the protein CASSSLSGGLAKNIQYF.

The V call is TRBV27, the J call TRBJ1-4; tentative D call: TRBD1 (6 bases). Trimming pared 8 bases from V and 5 bases from J, leaving 12 bases between. Germline V gene sequence: CDR1 MNHEY, CDR2 SMNVEV (reference sequence). The CDR3 covers 13 residues. The CDR3: CASRGQKNEKLFF. The CDR3 DNA sequence: TGTGCCAGCCGTGGACAGAAGAATGAAAAACTGTTTTTT.

The V and J genes are TRBV25-1 and TRBJ2-2; 9 bases are shared with TRBD1. CDR1 is MGHDK and CDR2 is SYGVNS in the germline V gene. The CDR3 loop spans 18 amino acids. The V gene end was trimmed by 4 bases and the J gene end by 5 bases; junction bases not matched to a gene: 14. The CDR3 bases are TGTGCCAGCAGTGGTTACTTCGGGACAGGGATCGTAACCGGGGAGCTGTTTTTT. Its protein product is CASSGYFGTGIVTGELFF.

The chain is built from TRBV11-2 and TRBJ1-2; 9 bases match TRBD1. J was trimmed by 4 bases and V by 5 bases; bases with no gene match: 11. The germline CDR1 and CDR2 sequences are SGHAT and FQNNGV. This CDR3 is built from 16 residues. The CDR3 protein is CASSTGMGGQGYGYTF. Written as DNA, the CDR3 is TGTGCCAGCAGCACCGGCATGGGGGGACAGGGCTATGGCTACACCTTC.

The chain links TRBV5-4 to TRBJ2-7, with 8 bases matching TRBD1. Looked up from germline, CDR1 is SGHNT and CDR2 is YYREEE (reference sequence). CDR3 length: 14 residues. Trimming at V came to 2 bases and at J to 2 bases, leaving 3 bases not matched to a gene. Written as DNA, the CDR3 is TGTGCCAGCAGCTTCGGGACAGGAACCTACGAGCAGTACTTC. Its translation: CASSFGTGTYEQYF.

This rearrangement joins TRBV7-9 to TRBJ2-7, with D possibly matching TRBD1 (5 bases). Germline V CDR1 and CDR2: SEHNR, FQNEAQ (reference sequence). CDR3 length equals 12 residues. Trimming cost V 1 base and J 6 bases, with 7 bases left between them. CDR3 nucleotide sequence: TGTGCCAGCAGCTTAGTGCAGGGCGAGCAGTACTTC. Amino acid sequence: CASSLVQGEQYF.

The chain carries TRBV25-1 and TRBJ2-6; 11 positions agree with TRBD1. Germline trimming cut 2 bases from V and 0 bases from J; bases unmatched to any gene: 0. This CDR3 has 17 amino acids. Germline CDR1 is MGHDK and CDR2 is SYGVNS. DNA of the CDR3: TGTGCCAGCAGTGAAGGGACAGGGGGCTCTGGGGCCAACGTCCTGACTTTC. Protein product: CASSEGTGGSGANVLTF.

V usage is TRBV6-4 and J usage is TRBJ1-1, with 10 bases lining up with TRBD1. The length of the CDR3 is 15 residues. The trim removed 6 bases at V and 2 bases at J, leaving 6 bases unmatched. The germline V gene has CDR1 MRHNA and CDR2 SNTAGT. The CDR3 DNA follows: TGTGCCAGCAGGCCCGGGACAGGGGCTAACACTGAAGCTTTCTTT. It encodes CASRPGTGANTEAFF.

The gene calls are TRBV5-5 and TRBJ1-2, with TRBD1 as a possible D gene (6 bases). The CDR3 runs to 16 residues. Germline V CDR1 and CDR2: SGHKS, YYEKEE (reference sequence). The V end was cut by 1 base, the J end by 4 bases, with 17 bases between. In DNA, the CDR3 is TGTGCCAGCAGCTTGTGGGGGGGCCCGAACATCTATGGCTACACCTTC. This gives the protein CASSLWGGPNIYGYTF.

This sequence joins TRBV6-1 and TRBJ1-2, with 8 bases lining up with TRBD1. CDR3 length: 16 residues. Trimming cost V 2 bases and J 4 bases; bases outside gene matches: 9. Germline V gene data show CDR1 as MNHNS and CDR2 as SASEGT. The DNA for the CDR3 is TGTGCCAGCAGTGAATACCAGGGGGCCCTTCCCTATGGCTACACCTTC. Its protein product is CASSEYQGALPYGYTF.

V and J are TRBV30 and TRBJ2-6; a possible D gene is TRBD1 (6 bases). CDR3 size: 18 residues. Germline values: CDR1 GTSNPN, CDR2 SVGIG (reference sequence). The V end lost 0 bases, the J end lost 1 base, and 16 bases lay between the germline ends. This CDR3 reads CAWSVRGKRPSGANVLTF. The CDR3 DNA follows: TGTGCCTGGAGTGTAAGGGGGAAGCGGCCATCTGGGGCCAACGTCCTGACTTTC. The full variable domain, in which reference TRBV30 and TRBJ2-6 provide the parts outside the CDR3, is SQTIHQWPATLVQPVGSPLSLECTVEGTSNPNLYWYRQAAGRGLQLLFYSVGIGQISSEVPQNLSASRPQDRQFILSSKKLLLSDSGFYLCAWSVRGKRPSGANVLTFGAGSRLTVL.